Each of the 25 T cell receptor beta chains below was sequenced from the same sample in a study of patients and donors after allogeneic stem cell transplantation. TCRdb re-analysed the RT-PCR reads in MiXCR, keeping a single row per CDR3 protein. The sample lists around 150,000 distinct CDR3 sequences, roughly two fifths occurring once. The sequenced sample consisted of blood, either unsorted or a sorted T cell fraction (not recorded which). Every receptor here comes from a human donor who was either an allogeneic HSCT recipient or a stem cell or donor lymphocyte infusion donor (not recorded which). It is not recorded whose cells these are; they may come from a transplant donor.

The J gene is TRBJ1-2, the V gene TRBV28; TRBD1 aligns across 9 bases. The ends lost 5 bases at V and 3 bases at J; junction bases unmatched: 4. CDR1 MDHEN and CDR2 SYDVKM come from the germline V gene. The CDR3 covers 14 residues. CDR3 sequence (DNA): TGTGCCAGCAGTCTCCGGGACAGGGACTATGGCTACACCTTC. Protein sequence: CASSLRDRDYGYTF.

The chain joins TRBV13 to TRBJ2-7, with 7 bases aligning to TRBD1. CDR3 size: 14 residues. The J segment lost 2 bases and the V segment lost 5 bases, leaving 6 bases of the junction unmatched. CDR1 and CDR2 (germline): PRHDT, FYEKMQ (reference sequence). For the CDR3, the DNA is TGTGCCAGCAGCCACCAAGACAGGGCCTACGAGCAGTACGTC. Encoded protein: CASSHQDRAYEQYV.

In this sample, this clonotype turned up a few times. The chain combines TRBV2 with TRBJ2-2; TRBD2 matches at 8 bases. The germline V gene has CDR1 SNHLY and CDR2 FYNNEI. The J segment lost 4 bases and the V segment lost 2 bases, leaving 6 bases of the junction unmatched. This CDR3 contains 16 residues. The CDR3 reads CASSESRGGGTGELFF. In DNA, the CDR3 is TGTGCCAGCAGTGAATCCCGGGGGGGTGGCACCGGGGAGCTGTTTTTT.

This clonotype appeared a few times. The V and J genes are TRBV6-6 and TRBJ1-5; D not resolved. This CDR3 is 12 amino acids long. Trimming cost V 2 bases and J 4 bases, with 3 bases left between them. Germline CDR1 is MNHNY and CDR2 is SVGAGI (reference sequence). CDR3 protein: CASSYGNQPQHF. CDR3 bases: TGTGCCAGCAGTTACGGGAATCAGCCCCAGCATTTT.

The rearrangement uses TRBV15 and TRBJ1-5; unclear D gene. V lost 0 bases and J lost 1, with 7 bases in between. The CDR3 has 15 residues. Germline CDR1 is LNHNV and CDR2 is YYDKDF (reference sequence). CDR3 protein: CATSRDLSSNQPQHF. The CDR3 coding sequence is TGTGCCACCAGCAGAGATTTGAGCAGCAATCAGCCCCAGCATTTT.

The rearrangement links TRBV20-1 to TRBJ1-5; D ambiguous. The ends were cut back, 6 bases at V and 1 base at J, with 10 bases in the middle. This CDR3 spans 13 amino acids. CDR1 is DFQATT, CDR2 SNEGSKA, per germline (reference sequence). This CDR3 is CSAMDGSNQPQHF. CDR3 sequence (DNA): TGCAGTGCCATGGACGGGAGCAATCAGCCCCAGCATTTT.

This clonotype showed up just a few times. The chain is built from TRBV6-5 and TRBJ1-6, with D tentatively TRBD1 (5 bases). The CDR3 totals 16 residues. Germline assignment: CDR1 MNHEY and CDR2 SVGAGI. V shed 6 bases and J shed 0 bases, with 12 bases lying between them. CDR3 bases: TGTGCCAGCAGGTCTGGACAACCCTCCTATAATTCACCCCTCCACTTT. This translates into CASRSGQPSYNSPLHF.

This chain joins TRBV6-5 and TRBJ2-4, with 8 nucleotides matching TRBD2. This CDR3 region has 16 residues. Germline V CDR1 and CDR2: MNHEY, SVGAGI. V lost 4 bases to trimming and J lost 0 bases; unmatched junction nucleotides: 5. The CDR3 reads CASSFVAGLAKNIQYF. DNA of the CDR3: TGTGCCAGCAGTTTTGTAGCGGGACTAGCCAAAAACATTCAGTACTTC.

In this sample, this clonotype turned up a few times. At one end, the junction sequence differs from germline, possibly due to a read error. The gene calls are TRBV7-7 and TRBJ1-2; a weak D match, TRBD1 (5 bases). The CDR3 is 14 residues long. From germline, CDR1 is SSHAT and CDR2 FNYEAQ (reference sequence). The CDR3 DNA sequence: TGTGCTAGCACCCTAGGGGCACGGAACTATGGCTACACCTTC. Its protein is CASTLGARNYGYTF.

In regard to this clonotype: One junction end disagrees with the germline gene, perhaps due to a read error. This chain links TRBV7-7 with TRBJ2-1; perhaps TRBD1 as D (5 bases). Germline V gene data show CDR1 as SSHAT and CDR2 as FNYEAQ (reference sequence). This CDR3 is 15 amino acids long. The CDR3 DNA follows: TGTGCTAGCAGCTTACGCAGGGTAAAGGATAGTGAGCAGTTCTTC. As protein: CASSLRRVKDSEQFF.

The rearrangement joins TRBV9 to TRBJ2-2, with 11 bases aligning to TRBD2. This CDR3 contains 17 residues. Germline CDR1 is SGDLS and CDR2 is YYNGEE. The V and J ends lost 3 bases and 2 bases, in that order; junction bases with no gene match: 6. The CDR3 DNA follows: TGTGCCAGCAGCGCTCCTAGCGGGGGGAGTAACACCGGGGAGCTGTTTTTT. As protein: CASSAPSGGSNTGELFF.

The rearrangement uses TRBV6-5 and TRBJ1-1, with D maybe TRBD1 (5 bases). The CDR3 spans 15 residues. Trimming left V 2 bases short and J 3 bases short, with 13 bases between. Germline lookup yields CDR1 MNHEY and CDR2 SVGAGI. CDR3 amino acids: CASSYGRWGDTEAFF. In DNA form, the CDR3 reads TGTGCCAGCAGTTACGGGAGGTGGGGGGACACTGAAGCTTTCTTT.

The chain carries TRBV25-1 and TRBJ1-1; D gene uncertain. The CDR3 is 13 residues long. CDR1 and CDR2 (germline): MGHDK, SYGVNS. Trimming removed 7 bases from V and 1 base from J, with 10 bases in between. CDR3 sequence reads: CASIGVPNTEAFF. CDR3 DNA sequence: TGTGCCAGCATCGGAGTCCCGAACACTGAAGCTTTCTTT.

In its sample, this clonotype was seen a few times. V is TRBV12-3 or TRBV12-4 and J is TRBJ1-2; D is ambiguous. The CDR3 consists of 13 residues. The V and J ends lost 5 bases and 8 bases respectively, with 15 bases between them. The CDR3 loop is CASSPGSPVGYTF. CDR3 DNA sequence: TGTGCCAGCAGTCCCGGAAGCCCGGTAGGCTACACCTTC.

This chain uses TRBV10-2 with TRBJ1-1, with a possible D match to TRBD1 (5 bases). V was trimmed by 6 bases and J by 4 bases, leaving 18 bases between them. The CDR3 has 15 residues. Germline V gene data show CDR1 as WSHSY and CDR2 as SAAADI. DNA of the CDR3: TGCGCCAGCAGGGGCGGGGTGCCGGGGCTCACTGAAGCTTTCTTT. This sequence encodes CASRGGVPGLTEAFF.

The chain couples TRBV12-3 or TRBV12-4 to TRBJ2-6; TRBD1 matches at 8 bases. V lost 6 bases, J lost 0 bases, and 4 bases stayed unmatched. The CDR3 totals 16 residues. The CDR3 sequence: CASRRQGNSGANVLTF. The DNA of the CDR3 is TGTGCCAGCAGACGACAGGGGAACTCTGGGGCCAACGTCCTGACTTTC.

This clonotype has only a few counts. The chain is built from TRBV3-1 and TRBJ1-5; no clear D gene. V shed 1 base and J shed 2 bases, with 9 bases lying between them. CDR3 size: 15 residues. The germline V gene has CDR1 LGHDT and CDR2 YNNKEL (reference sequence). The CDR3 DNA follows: TGTGCCAGCAGCCAAGCTTGGCACGGCAATCAGCCCCAGCATTTT. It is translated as CASSQAWHGNQPQHF.

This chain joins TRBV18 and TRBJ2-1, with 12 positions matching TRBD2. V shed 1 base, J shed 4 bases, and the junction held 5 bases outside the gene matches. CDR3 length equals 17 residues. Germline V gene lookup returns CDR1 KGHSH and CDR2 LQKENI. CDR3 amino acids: CASSPLLAGGTYNEQFF. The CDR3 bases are TGTGCCAGCTCACCACTACTAGCGGGGGGCACTTACAATGAGCAGTTCTTC. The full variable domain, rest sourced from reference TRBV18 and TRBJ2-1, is NAGVMQNPRHLVRRRGQEARLRCSPMKGHSHVYWYRQLPEEGLKFMVYLQKENIIDESGMPKERFSAEFPKEGPSILRIQQVVRGDSAAYFCASSPLLAGGTYNEQFFGPGTRLTVL.

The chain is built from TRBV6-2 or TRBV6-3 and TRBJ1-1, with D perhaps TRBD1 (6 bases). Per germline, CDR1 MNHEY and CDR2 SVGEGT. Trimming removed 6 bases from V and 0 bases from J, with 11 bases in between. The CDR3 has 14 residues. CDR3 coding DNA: TGTGCCAGCAGCTCCGACAGGCTGAACACTGAAGCTTTCTTT. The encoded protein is CASSSDRLNTEAFF.

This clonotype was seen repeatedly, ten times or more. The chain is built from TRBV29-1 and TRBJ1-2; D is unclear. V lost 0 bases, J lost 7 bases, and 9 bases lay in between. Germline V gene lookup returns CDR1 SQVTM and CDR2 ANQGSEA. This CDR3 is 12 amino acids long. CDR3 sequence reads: CSVEEAGRGYTF. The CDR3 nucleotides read TGCAGCGTTGAAGAGGCAGGACGTGGCTACACCTTC.

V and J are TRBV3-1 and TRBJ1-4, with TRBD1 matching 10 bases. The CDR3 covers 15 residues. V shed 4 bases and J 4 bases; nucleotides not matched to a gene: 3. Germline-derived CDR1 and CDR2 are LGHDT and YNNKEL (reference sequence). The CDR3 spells CASSRRDRGNEKLFF. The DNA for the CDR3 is TGTGCCAGCAGCCGCAGGGACAGGGGTAATGAAAAACTGTTTTTT.

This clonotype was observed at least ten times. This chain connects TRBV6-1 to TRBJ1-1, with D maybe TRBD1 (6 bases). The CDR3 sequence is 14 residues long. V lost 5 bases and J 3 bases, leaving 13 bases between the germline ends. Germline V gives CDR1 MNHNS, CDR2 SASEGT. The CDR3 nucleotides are TGTGCCAGCAGTCACGGGGGCCGGGACACTGAAGCTTTCTTT. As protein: CASSHGGRDTEAFF.

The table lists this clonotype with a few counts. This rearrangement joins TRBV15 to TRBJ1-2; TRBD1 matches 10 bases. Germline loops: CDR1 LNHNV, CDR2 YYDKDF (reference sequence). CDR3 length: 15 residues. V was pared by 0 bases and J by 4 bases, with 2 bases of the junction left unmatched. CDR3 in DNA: TGTGCCACCAGCAGAGAGCGACAGGGGGCCTATGGCTACACCTTC. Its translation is CATSRERQGAYGYTF. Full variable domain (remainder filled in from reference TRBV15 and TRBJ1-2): DAMVIQNPRYQVTQFGKPVTLSCSQTLNHNVMYWYQQKSSQAPKLLFHYYDKDFNNEADTPDNFQSRRPNTSFCFLDIRSPGLGDTAMYLCATSRERQGAYGYTFGSGTRLTVV.

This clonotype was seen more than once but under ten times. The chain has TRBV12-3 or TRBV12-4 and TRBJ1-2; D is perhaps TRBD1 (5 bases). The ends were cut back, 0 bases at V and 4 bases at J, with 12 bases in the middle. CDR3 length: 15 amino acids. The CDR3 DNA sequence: TGTGCCAGCAGTTTAGCTCCCGGGGGAATCTATGGCTACACCTTC. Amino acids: CASSLAPGGIYGYTF.

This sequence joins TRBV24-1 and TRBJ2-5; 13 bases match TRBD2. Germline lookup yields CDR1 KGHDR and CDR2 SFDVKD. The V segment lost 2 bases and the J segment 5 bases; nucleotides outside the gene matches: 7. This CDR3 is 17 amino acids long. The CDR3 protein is CATSDSGGLAGTETQYF. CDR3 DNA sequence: TGTGCCACCAGTGATTCGGGGGGACTAGCGGGGACGGAGACCCAGTACTTC.